This TCR beta chain was observed in a study of CD8 T cells in Susac syndrome. Overall study findings and caveats: The study acknowledged a relatively small number of individuals in its TCR sequencing and HLA analysis.

Blood CD8+ and CD4+ T cells underwent high-throughput TCR beta sequencing. Roughly 0.45 to 1 ug RNA was reverse transcribed with random hexamers. TCRdb fed the immunoSEQ multiplex PCR reads into MiXCR, producing one record per CDR3 protein. The sample comprises approximately 160,000 distinct CDR3 sequences, about 90% of which are singletons, and about 0.073% rests with the top ten. As to this clonotype: Its matching antigen is unknown.

The TCR sequence derives from a human donor in good health. Specimen: CD4+ T cells from PBMCs.

This chain's CDR3 is CSVGVGGANVLTF. DNA for the CDR3: TGCAGCGTTGGGGTAGGTGGGGCCAACGTCCTGACTTTC. This chain links TRBV29-1 with TRBJ2-6; D is undetermined. Germline CDR1 reads SQVTM; CDR2 reads ANQGSEA. Deletions cut 4 bases from V and 3 bases from J, with 7 bases between. This CDR3 comprises 13 residues.